What follows are 21 T cell receptor beta chains derived from one specimen sequenced in a study of control samples from healthy donors and cancer patients. Sequencing used immunoSEQ multiplex PCR; TCRdb keeps in-frame clones, though not all of them. The sample includes 70,000 to 100,000 clones, about 88% seen only once; the top ten take 7.6%. The sequencing input was blood. The receptors come from a woman aged 55-70 years in good health.

This rearrangement joins TRBV6-5 to TRBJ1-1; 7 nucleotides align to TRBD1. The CDR3 length is 15 residues. Germline V lookup: CDR1 MNHEY, CDR2 SVGAGI. The J segment lost 1 base and the V segment lost 6 bases, leaving 8 bases of the junction unmatched. The CDR3 DNA follows: TGTGCCAGCAGCAGGGGGAACCTTCCGAACACTGAAGCTTTCTTT. This encodes CASSRGNLPNTEAFF.

The rearrangement uses TRBV9 and TRBJ2-7; D uncertain. Germline lookup yields CDR1 SGDLS and CDR2 YYNGEE. This CDR3 region has 12 residues. V was clipped by 6 bases and J by 9 bases, with 16 bases between them. CDR3 sequence reads: CASTEAPRGQYF. For the CDR3, the DNA is TGTGCCAGCACCGAGGCCCCACGAGGGCAGTACTTC.

This clone appeared a single time. The chain is built from TRBV18 and TRBJ2-7; 11 bases fit TRBD1. Germline CDR1 KGHSH, CDR2 LQKENI. Trimming at V came to 6 bases and at J to 3 bases, leaving 7 bases not matched to a gene. The CDR3 has 15 residues. The CDR3 nucleotides are TGTGCCAGCTCCCGGGGACAGGGGGAATTCTACGAGCAGTACTTC. Its protein is CASSRGQGEFYEQYF. Together with reference TRBV18 and TRBJ2-7, the CDR3 gives the full variable domain: NAGVMQNPRHLVRRRGQEARLRCSPMKGHSHVYWYRQLPEEGLKFMVYLQKENIIDESGMPKERFSAEFPKEGPSILRIQQVVRGDSAAYFCASSRGQGEFYEQYFGPGTRLTVT.

V is TRBV7-3 and J is TRBJ2-5; a weak D match, TRBD2 (5 bases). The CDR3 sequence is 16 residues long. Germline CDR1 SGHTA, CDR2 FQGTGA. The germline V and J ends were trimmed by 8 bases and 4 bases, with 23 bases remaining between them. DNA for the CDR3: TGTGCCAGCGGCTCCGGGGTGGTAGGCCGGGCAGAGACCCAGTACTTC. It specifies CASGSGVVGRAETQYF. Combining the CDR3 with reference TRBV7-3 and TRBJ2-5 gives the whole variable domain GAGVSQTPSNKVTEKGKYVELRCDPISGHTALYWYRQSLGQGPEFLIYFQGTGAADDSGLPNDRFFAVRPEGSVSTLKIQRTERGDSAVYLCASGSGVVGRAETQYFGPGTRLLVL.

The rearrangement joins TRBV27 to TRBJ2-1; no reliable D call. Between the trimmed V and J ends, which lost 4 bases and 9 bases, there was a span of 16 bases. The CDR3 runs 14 residues. Germline values: CDR1 MNHEY, CDR2 SMNVEV (reference sequence). CDR3 nucleotides: TGTGCCAGCAGTTCCTTGTGGAGCCCTCGTGAGCAGTTCTTC. This encodes CASSSLWSPREQFF.

As concerns this clone: At one of its ends the junction is not consistent with the germline gene, which may arise from a read error. The rearrangement uses TRBV5-1 and TRBJ1-4; perhaps TRBD1 as D (5 bases). CDR3 size: 15 residues. Germline V gene sequence: CDR1 SGHRS, CDR2 YFSETQ. CDR3 DNA sequence: TGCGCCAGCAGCACTCAAGGGGCAGGCGGCGAAAAACTGCTTTTT. This sequence encodes CASSTQGAGGEKLLF.

V gene TRBV5-5 combines with J gene TRBJ2-7; tentative D call: TRBD2 (5 bases). From germline, CDR1 is SGHKS and CDR2 YYEKEE (reference sequence). The CDR3 covers 18 residues. Trimming left V 3 bases short and J 0 bases short, with 22 bases between. The DNA of the CDR3 is TGTGCCAGCAGCTATGGACGGGCCCTACGGGATTTCTCCTACGAGCAGTACTTC. Translated, it gives CASSYGRALRDFSYEQYF.

The V and J genes are TRBV6-1 and TRBJ2-2; D assignment may be TRBD1 or TRBD2 (5 bases each). CDR3 length: 14 residues. V lost 3 bases and J 5 bases, leaving 10 bases between the germline ends. Germline loops: CDR1 MNHNS, CDR2 SASEGT. CDR3 sequence: CASSEVGETGELFF. CDR3 nucleotides: TGTGCCAGCAGTGAGGTAGGGGAGACCGGGGAGCTGTTTTTT.

CDR3 DNA sequence: TGTGCCAGCAGCTTAGTTGCTGGGAACACTGAAGCTTTCTTT. Its protein product is CASSLVAGNTEAFF. The genes are TRBV7-2 and TRBJ1-1; D call uncertain. CDR1 SGHTA and CDR2 FQGNSA come from the germline V gene. The CDR3 extends over 14 amino acids. Deletions cut 1 base from V and 1 base from J, with 7 bases between.

This sequence joins TRBV28 and TRBJ2-5; TRBD2 might be the D (6 bases). Germline V gives CDR1 MDHEN, CDR2 SYDVKM. Trimming pared 1 base from V and 3 bases from J, leaving 15 bases between. The CDR3 length is 16 residues. The CDR3 coding sequence is TGTGCCAGCAGTTTATCCGCGACTAGGACCAAAGAGACCCAGTACTTC. Encoded protein: CASSLSATRTKETQYF.

The rearrangement uses TRBV5-1 and TRBJ2-7; 8 bases fit TRBD1. Looked up from germline, CDR1 is SGHRS and CDR2 is YFSETQ. This CDR3 is 14 amino acids long. Germline trimming cut 4 bases from V and 7 bases from J; bases unmatched to any gene: 10. DNA of the CDR3: TGCGCCAGCAGCCCGGACAGGGATGGAGAGGAGCAGTACTTC. Its protein product is CASSPDRDGEEQYF.

As DNA, the CDR3 is TGTGCCAGCAGTTTATTGGGGGCGGTTACCAATGAAAAACTGTTTTTT. Protein: CASSLLGAVTNEKLFF. This chain uses TRBV28 with TRBJ1-4, with D possibly matching TRBD1 (6 bases). Germline CDR1 MDHEN, CDR2 SYDVKM. V gave up 1 base and J gave up 5 bases, with 14 bases separating them. The CDR3 extends over 16 amino acids.

This chain uses TRBV15 with TRBJ2-7; 7 positions agree with TRBD1. The germline V gene has CDR1 LNHNV and CDR2 YYDKDF (reference sequence). V lost 3 bases to trimming and J lost 4 bases; unmatched junction nucleotides: 9. The CDR3 sequence is 15 residues long. The CDR3 sequence: CATSSRTGGFYEQYF. CDR3 DNA sequence: TGTGCCACCAGCAGCCGGACAGGTGGCTTTTACGAGCAGTACTTC.

DNA of the CDR3: TGTGCCAGCAGCCAAGGGTACAGGGAGGATGGCTACACCTTC. Translating it yields CASSQGYREDGYTF. The chain joins TRBV14 to TRBJ1-2; D perhaps matches TRBD1 (6 bases). This CDR3 is built from 14 residues. Trimming removed 1 base from V and 6 bases from J, with 12 bases in between. CDR1 and CDR2 from the germline V gene are SGHDN and FVKESK. The whole variable domain, filled in from reference TRBV14 and TRBJ1-2, reads EAGVTQFPSHSVIEKGQTVTLRCDPISGHDNLYWYRRVMGKEIKFLLHFVKESKQDESGMPNNRFLAERTGGTYSTLKVQPAELEDSGVYFCASSQGYREDGYTFGSGTRLTVV.

This rearrangement joins TRBV5-1 to TRBJ1-2; 7 bases fit TRBD1. V lost 4 bases to trimming and J lost 8 bases; unmatched junction nucleotides: 14. The CDR3 consists of 15 residues. Germline V gene sequence: CDR1 SGHRS, CDR2 YFSETQ. The CDR3 DNA reads TGCGCCAGCAGCCCTGGGACAGCCGATGGGGGGGGCTACACCTTC. Protein product: CASSPGTADGGGYTF.

The genes are TRBV27 and TRBJ1-2; a possible D gene is TRBD1 (5 bases). V was shortened by 5 bases and J by 4 bases, with 14 bases between the two germline ends. The CDR3 runs to 14 residues. Germline V lookup: CDR1 MNHEY, CDR2 SMNVEV (reference sequence). CDR3 nucleotide sequence: TGTGCCAGCAGTCTTAGGGGCGGATTCTATGGCTACACCTTC. This encodes CASSLRGGFYGYTF.

This clone was seen a single time. At one end, the junction sequence differs from germline, possibly due to a read error. The rearrangement uses TRBV7-7 and TRBJ2-1; 12 nucleotides line up with TRBD2. From germline, CDR1 is SSHAT and CDR2 FNYEAQ (reference sequence). The CDR3 has 15 amino acids. DNA of the CDR3: TGTGCTAGCAGCCATACTAGCGGGGGGCCGAGTGAGCAGTTCTTC. Amino acid sequence: CASSHTSGGPSEQFF.

The chain is built from TRBV20-1 and TRBJ2-1; D gene unclear. Germline CDR1 and CDR2: DFQATT and SNEGSKA (reference sequence). The CDR3 runs 9 residues. V was cut by 5 bases and J by 12 bases, with 8 bases left in between. CDR3 in amino acids: CSAGVGQFF. CDR3 bases: TGCAGTGCTGGGGTCGGGCAGTTCTTC.

This clone was seen only once. The chain joins TRBV6-1 to TRBJ1-4, with 8 bases that match TRBD1. V trimming: 2 bases; J trimming: 8 bases; junction bases outside the gene matches: 10. CDR3 size: 16 residues. CDR1 is MNHNS, CDR2 SASEGT, per germline. The CDR3 DNA is TGTGCCAGCAGTGAAACCGGACAGGGTTTGAGAGAAAAACTGTTTTTT. Protein product: CASSETGQGLREKLFF.

Concerning this clone: The junction departs from germline at one end; a sequencing error may be responsible. The chain recombines TRBV10-3 with TRBJ2-1, with 8 bases fitting TRBD2. CDR1 is ENHRY, CDR2 SYGVKD, per germline. This CDR3 contains 16 residues. The CDR3 reads CAIRPISGANSNGQFF. CDR3 in DNA: TGTGCCATCAGGCCGATTAGCGGGGCCAATAGCAATGGGCAGTTCTTC.

Of note for this clone: The junction differs from germline at one of its ends, possibly a read error. CDR3 residues: CASSKAGVATGELFF. In nucleotides, the CDR3 is TGTGCCAGCAGTAAAGCGGGAGTAGCCACCGGGGAGCTGTTTTTT. This chain uses TRBV2 with TRBJ2-2, with TRBD2 matching 8 bases. Germline values: CDR1 SNHLY, CDR2 FYNNEI. CDR3 size: 15 residues. The whole variable domain, remainder taken from reference TRBV2 and TRBJ2-2, is EPEVTQTPSHQVTQMGQEVILRCVPISNHLYFYWYRQILGQKVEFLVSFYNNEISEKSEIFDDQFSVERPDGSNFTLKIRSTKLEDSAMYFCASSKAGVATGELFFGEGSRLTVL.